One sample yielded the 22 T cell receptor beta chains listed below, sequenced in a study of OX40 agonist ivuxolimab in advanced cancers. Produced via immunoSEQ multiplex PCR; TCRdb's table is partial and in-frame only. Here the sample spans around 40,000 clones, about 90% being singletons. Specimen: CD4+ or CD8+ T cells sorted from blood, collected in a trial of the OX40 agonist ivuxolimab. Receptor source: an adult with an advanced solid tumor such as melanoma, head and neck, liver or kidney cancer.

The chain employs TRBV15 and TRBJ2-3, with D uncertain. Germline assignment: CDR1 LNHNV and CDR2 YYDKDF (reference sequence). V lost 5 bases and J 0 bases, leaving 12 bases between the germline ends. The CDR3 spans 15 residues. This CDR3 reads CATSGRVASTDTQYF. The CDR3 DNA follows: TGTGCCACCAGCGGGCGAGTAGCCAGCACAGATACGCAGTATTTT.

The chain employs TRBV7-9 and TRBJ1-1; the D is unclear. The CDR3 covers 16 residues. The ends were cut back, 1 base at V and 5 bases at J, with 17 bases in the middle. Germline V lookup: CDR1 SEHNR, CDR2 FQNEAQ (reference sequence). Written as DNA, the CDR3 is TGTGCCAGCAGCTTAGTACCCGAGTCCTTAGGGACTGAAGCTTTCTTT. Its translation is CASSLVPESLGTEAFF.

The genes are TRBV4-1 and TRBJ2-1; D perhaps matches TRBD1 (6 bases). The CDR3 contains 16 residues. Germline assignment: CDR1 MGHRA and CDR2 YSYEKL. Trimming left V 1 base short and J 5 bases short, with 15 bases between. CDR3 amino acids: CASSQVPRDTDNEQFF. In DNA, the CDR3 is TGCGCCAGCAGCCAAGTTCCCCGGGACACCGACAATGAGCAGTTCTTC.

The chain combines TRBV7-8 with TRBJ1-3; no firm D call. Germline CDR1 reads SGHVS; CDR2 reads FQNEAQ. V lost 2 bases to trimming and J lost 0 bases, with 11 bases between them. This CDR3 spans 16 amino acids. CDR3 loop: CASSLSGISSGNTIYF. CDR3 nucleotide sequence: TGTGCCAGCAGCTTATCCGGGATTTCCTCTGGAAACACCATATATTTT.

This chain uses TRBV28 with TRBJ2-5, with D perhaps given as TRBD1 or TRBD2 (7 bases each). The CDR3 is made up of 15 amino acids. CDR1 and CDR2 from the germline V gene are MDHEN and SYDVKM. Trimming pared 7 bases from V and 1 base from J, leaving 16 bases between. CDR3 loop: CASTYGGTAQETQYF. CDR3 nucleotides: TGTGCCAGCACCTACGGGGGGACAGCCCAAGAGACCCAGTACTTC.

In its sample, this clone ranks as medium-sized. The J gene is TRBJ2-1, the V gene TRBV18; D unclear. CDR1 and CDR2 from the germline V gene are KGHSH and LQKENI. The CDR3 runs to 15 residues. V was shortened by 3 bases and J by 0 bases, with 9 bases between the two germline ends. CDR3 nucleotide sequence: TGTGCCAGCTCACCGGCGCCAGACTCCTACAATGAGCAGTTCTTC. It is translated as CASSPAPDSYNEQFF.

J is TRBJ1-4 and V is TRBV5-4; 10 positions agree with TRBD1. Trimming removed 6 bases from V and 5 bases from J; junction bases left unmatched: 13. Germline V gives CDR1 SGHNT, CDR2 YYREEE (reference sequence). This CDR3 is built from 17 residues. DNA of the CDR3: TGTGCCAGCACAAAATTGGGACAGGGGATGGGAAATGAAAAACTGTTTTTT. Translation: CASTKLGQGMGNEKLFF.

The chain is built from TRBV7-9 and TRBJ2-2; 9 bases match TRBD1. The length of the CDR3 is 15 residues. In germline, CDR1 is SEHNR, CDR2 FQNEAQ (reference sequence). J lost 7 bases, V lost 7 bases, and 10 bases had no gene match. CDR3 loop: CASIGTGMGGGELFF. The CDR3 nucleotides are TGTGCCAGCATCGGGACAGGGATGGGAGGCGGGGAGCTGTTTTTT.

This chain connects TRBV4-3 to TRBJ2-2; D unresolved. This CDR3 has 15 residues. The V gene's germline CDR1 is LGHNA and CDR2 YSLEER. The V end was cut by 2 bases, the J end by 8 bases, with 15 bases between. The CDR3 sequence: CASSQPPPFTGELFF. Written as DNA, the CDR3 is TGCGCCAGCAGCCAACCACCTCCTTTCACGGGGGAGCTGTTTTTT.

This clone was counted between two and nine times. V and J are TRBV7-9 and TRBJ2-7; 13 nucleotides agree with TRBD2. This CDR3 has 17 residues. With V trimmed by 5 bases and J by 3 bases, 10 bases remained unmatched. Per germline, CDR1 SEHNR and CDR2 FQNEAQ (reference sequence). As DNA, the CDR3 is TGTGCCAGCAGCATAACTACGGGACTAGCGGGAAACTACGAGCAGTACTTC. Residues: CASSITTGLAGNYEQYF.

This rearrangement joins TRBV28 to TRBJ2-3; 8 nucleotides agree with TRBD1. V gave up 8 bases and J gave up 6 bases; unmatched junction bases: 13. CDR3 length: 15 amino acids. Germline CDR1 and CDR2: MDHEN and SYDVKM. The CDR3 DNA follows: TGTGCCAGCGGAGCAACACAGGGGGGCTTGGATACGCAGTATTTT. This sequence encodes CASGATQGGLDTQYF.

This clone was observed once. The gene calls are TRBV19 and TRBJ1-5; D is ambiguous. Germline V lookup: CDR1 LNHDA, CDR2 SQIVND (reference sequence). Deletions cut 7 bases from V and 0 bases from J, with 10 bases between. The CDR3 totals 14 residues. The CDR3 sequence: CASTPVLSNQPQHF. The CDR3 nucleotides are TGTGCCAGTACCCCGGTTCTTAGCAATCAGCCCCAGCATTTT. The complete variable domain, with remaining parts taken from reference TRBV19 and TRBJ1-5, reads DGGITQSPKYLFRKEGQNVTLSCEQNLNHDAMYWYRQDPGQGLRLIYYSQIVNDFQKGDIAEGYSVSREKKESFPLTVTSAQKNPTAFYLCASTPVLSNQPQHFGDGTRLSIL.

This clone was detected only a few times. This sequence joins TRBV6-6 and TRBJ2-3, with TRBD1 as a possible D gene (5 bases). The CDR3 consists of 13 residues. CDR1 and CDR2 from the germline V gene are MNHNY and SVGAGI (reference sequence). Trimming cost V 6 bases and J 1 base, with 8 bases left between them. The CDR3 region is CASREQGTDTQYF. As DNA, the CDR3 is TGTGCCAGCAGGGAACAGGGCACAGATACGCAGTATTTT.

The V gene is TRBV2, the J gene TRBJ2-7; 8 nucleotides agree with TRBD1. The ends lost 1 base at V and 2 bases at J; junction bases unmatched: 4. The CDR3 loop spans 15 amino acids. Germline assignment: CDR1 SNHLY and CDR2 FYNNEI. The CDR3 DNA reads as TGTGCCAGCAGTGAAGTTGGACAGGGTGCCTACGAGCAGTACGTC. This sequence encodes CASSEVGQGAYEQYV.

The genes are TRBV28 and TRBJ2-1; 7 bases map to TRBD2. The CDR3 is made up of 15 amino acids. Germline values: CDR1 MDHEN, CDR2 SYDVKM. V lost 3 bases, J lost 5 bases, and 7 bases stayed unmatched. In DNA, the CDR3 is TGTGCCAGCAGTTTTATAGGGACTACTGACAATGAGCAGTTCTTC. Translating gives CASSFIGTTDNEQFF.

The rearrangement joins TRBV7-8 to TRBJ2-7; weak D call: TRBD1 (6 bases). The CDR3 runs to 16 residues. Germline V gene lookup returns CDR1 SGHVS and CDR2 FQNEAQ. Trimming left V 4 bases short and J 0 bases short, with 16 bases between. CDR3 region: CASSSDRFRSSYEQYF. The DNA for the CDR3 is TGTGCCAGCAGCTCCGACAGGTTCAGGAGCTCCTACGAGCAGTACTTC.

Written as DNA, the CDR3 is TGTGCCAGCAGCCCTGGGACTAGCGGGAACTCCTACGAGCAGTACTTC. Its translation: CASSPGTSGNSYEQYF. The gene calls are TRBV7-9 and TRBJ2-7, with TRBD2 matching over 13 bases. Germline lookup yields CDR1 SEHNR and CDR2 FQNEAQ (reference sequence). The CDR3 totals 16 residues. V dropped 5 bases and J dropped 0; count of bases not matched to a gene: 4.

This clone occurred once. The chain links TRBV11-2 to TRBJ2-7; TRBD1 might be the D (6 bases). The CDR3 is 13 amino acids. Trimming stripped 1 base from V and 7 bases from J, with 11 bases between. Germline lookup yields CDR1 SGHAT and CDR2 FQNNGV. Here the CDR3 DNA reads TGTGCCAGCAGCTTAGGGGGGCTTGAGGAGCAGTACTTC. Translation: CASSLGGLEEQYF.

The rearrangement joins TRBV19 to TRBJ1-1, with 8 bases aligning to TRBD1. Germline CDR1 is LNHDA and CDR2 is SQIVND (reference sequence). V lost 5 bases to trimming and J lost 6 bases; unmatched junction nucleotides: 5. The CDR3 runs 13 residues. CDR3 bases: TGTGCCAGTAGTCGACAGGGGTGGGCTGAAGCTTTCTTT. Translated, it gives CASSRQGWAEAFF.

The V call is TRBV4-2, the J call TRBJ2-5, with 8 bases fitting TRBD1. Germline V gives CDR1 LGHNA, CDR2 YNFKEQ. The V and J ends lost 3 bases and 1 base, in that order; junction bases with no gene match: 1. There are 14 residues in the CDR3. The CDR3 nucleotides read TGTGCCAGCAGCCAGGGACAGGTCCAAGAGACCCAGTACTTC. Its translation is CASSQGQVQETQYF.

V is TRBV7-6 and J is TRBJ1-1, with 9 nucleotides matching TRBD1. Germline lookup yields CDR1 SGHVS and CDR2 FNYEAQ. CDR3 size: 14 residues. The ends lost 4 bases at V and 1 base at J; junction bases unmatched: 1. The CDR3 spells CASSSGQGNTEAFF. For the CDR3, the DNA is TGTGCCAGCAGCTCGGGACAGGGGAACACTGAAGCTTTCTTT.

This clone was picked up one time. This CDR3 is CASSDKRRGWYTEAFF. CDR3 bases: TGTGCCAGCAGTGATAAGCGCAGGGGATGGTACACTGAAGCTTTCTTT. The gene calls are TRBV6-1 and TRBJ1-1; possibly TRBD1 for D (6 bases). The germline gives CDR1 MNHNS, CDR2 SASEGT. The length of the CDR3 is 16 residues. Trimming left V 3 bases short and J 3 bases short, with 17 bases between.